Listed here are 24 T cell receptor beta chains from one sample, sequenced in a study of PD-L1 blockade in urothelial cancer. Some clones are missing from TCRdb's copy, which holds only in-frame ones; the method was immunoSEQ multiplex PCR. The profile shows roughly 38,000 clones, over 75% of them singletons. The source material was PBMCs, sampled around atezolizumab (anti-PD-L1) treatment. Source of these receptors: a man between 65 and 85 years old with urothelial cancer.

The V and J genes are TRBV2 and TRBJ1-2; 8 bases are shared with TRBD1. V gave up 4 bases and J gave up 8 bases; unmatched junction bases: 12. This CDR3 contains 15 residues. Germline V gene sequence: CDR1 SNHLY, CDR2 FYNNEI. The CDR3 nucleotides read TGTGCCAGCAGTGGGGCCCGGCAGGGGGCGTTGGGCTACACCTTC. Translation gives CASSGARQGALGYTF.

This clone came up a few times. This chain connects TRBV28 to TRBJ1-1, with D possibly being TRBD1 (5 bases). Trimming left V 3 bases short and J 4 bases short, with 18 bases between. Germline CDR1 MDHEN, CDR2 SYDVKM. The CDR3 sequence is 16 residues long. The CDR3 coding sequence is TGTGCCAGCAGTTTGGTACCTTACAGGTCTCGCACTGAAGCTTTCTTT. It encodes CASSLVPYRSRTEAFF.

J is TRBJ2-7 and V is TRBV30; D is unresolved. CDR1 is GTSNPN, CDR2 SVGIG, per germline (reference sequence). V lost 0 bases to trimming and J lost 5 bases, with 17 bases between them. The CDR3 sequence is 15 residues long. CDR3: CAWSVDPPGFNEQYF. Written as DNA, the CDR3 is TGTGCCTGGAGTGTTGACCCCCCCGGGTTCAACGAGCAGTACTTC.

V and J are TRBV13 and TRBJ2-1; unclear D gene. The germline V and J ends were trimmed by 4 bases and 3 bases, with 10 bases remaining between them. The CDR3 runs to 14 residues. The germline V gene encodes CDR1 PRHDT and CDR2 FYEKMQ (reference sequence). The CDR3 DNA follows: TGTGCCAGCAGCTCTTGGGCAGTCTACAATGAGCAGTTCTTC. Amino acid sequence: CASSSWAVYNEQFF.

This CDR3 reads CASSEPSGSAKNIQYF. The CDR3 DNA follows: TGTGCCAGCAGTGAACCATCAGGCTCGGCCAAAAACATTCAGTACTTC. The chain uses TRBV6-1 and TRBJ2-4, with no clear D. Germline CDR1 MNHNS, CDR2 SASEGT. The CDR3 runs to 16 residues. Trimming removed 2 bases from V and 1 base from J, with 12 bases in between.

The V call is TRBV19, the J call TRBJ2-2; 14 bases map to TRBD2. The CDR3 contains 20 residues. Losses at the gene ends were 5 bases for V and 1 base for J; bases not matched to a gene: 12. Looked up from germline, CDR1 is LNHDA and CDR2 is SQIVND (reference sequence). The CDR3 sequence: CASSPPTSGRAPENTGELFF. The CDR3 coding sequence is TGTGCCAGTAGTCCCCCGACTAGCGGGAGGGCTCCCGAGAACACCGGGGAGCTGTTTTTT.

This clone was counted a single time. CDR3 amino acids: CASSFAQGSYNEQFF. The CDR3 nucleotides read TGTGCCAGCAGTTTCGCGCAGGGGTCCTACAATGAGCAGTTCTTC. This rearrangement joins TRBV28 to TRBJ2-1; the D gene is possibly TRBD1 (6 bases). Germline CDR1 reads MDHEN; CDR2 reads SYDVKM. The CDR3 spans 15 residues. Trimming pared 3 bases from V and 1 base from J, leaving 10 bases between. The full variable domain, rest sourced from reference TRBV28 and TRBJ2-1, is DVKVTQSSRYLVKRTGEKVFLECVQDMDHENMFWYRQDPGLGLRLIYFSYDVKMKEKGDIPEGYSVSREKKERFSLILESASTNQTSMYLCASSFAQGSYNEQFFGPGTRLTVL.

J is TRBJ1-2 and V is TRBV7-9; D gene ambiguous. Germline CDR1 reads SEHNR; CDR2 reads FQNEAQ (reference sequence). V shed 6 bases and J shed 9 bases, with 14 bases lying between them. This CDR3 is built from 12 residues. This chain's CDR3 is CASSQTPSSYTF. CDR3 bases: TGTGCCAGCAGTCAAACACCCTCAAGCTACACCTTC.

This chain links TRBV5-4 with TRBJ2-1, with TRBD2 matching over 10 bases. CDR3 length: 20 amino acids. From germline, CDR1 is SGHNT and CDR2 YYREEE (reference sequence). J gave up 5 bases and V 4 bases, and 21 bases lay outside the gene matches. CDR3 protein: CASSGGTGPASGGDHNEQFF. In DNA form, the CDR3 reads TGTGCCAGCAGCGGGGGGACAGGCCCGGCTAGCGGGGGCGATCACAATGAGCAGTTCTTC.

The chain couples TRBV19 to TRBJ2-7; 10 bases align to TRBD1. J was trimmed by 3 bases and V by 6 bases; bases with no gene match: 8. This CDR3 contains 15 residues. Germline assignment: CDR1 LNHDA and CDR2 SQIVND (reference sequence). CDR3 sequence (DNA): TGTGCCAGTAGCACCCCGACAGGGGGCGGCTACGAGCAGTACTTC. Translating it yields CASSTPTGGGYEQYF.

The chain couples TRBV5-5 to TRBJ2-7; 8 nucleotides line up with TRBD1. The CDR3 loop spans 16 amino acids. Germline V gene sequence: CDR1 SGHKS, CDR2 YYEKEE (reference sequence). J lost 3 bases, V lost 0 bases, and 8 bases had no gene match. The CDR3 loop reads CASSLAQGAFGYEQYF. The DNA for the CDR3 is TGTGCCAGCAGCTTGGCCCAGGGGGCTTTCGGCTACGAGCAGTACTTC.

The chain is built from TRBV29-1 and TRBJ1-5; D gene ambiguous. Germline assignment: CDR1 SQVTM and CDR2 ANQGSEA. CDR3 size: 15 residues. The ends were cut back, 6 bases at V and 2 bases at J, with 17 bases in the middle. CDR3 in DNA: TGCAGCGTAGCAGACGGAGTCCTTGGCAATCAGCCCCAGCATTTT. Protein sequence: CSVADGVLGNQPQHF.

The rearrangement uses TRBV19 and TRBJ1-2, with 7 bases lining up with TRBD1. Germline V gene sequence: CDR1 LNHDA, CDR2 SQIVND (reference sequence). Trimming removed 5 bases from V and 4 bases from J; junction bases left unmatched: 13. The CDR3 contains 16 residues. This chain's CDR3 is CASSPWTGKASYGYTF. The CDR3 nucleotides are TGTGCCAGTAGTCCGTGGACAGGAAAAGCTTCCTATGGCTACACCTTC.

CDR3 sequence (DNA): TGTGCCAGCAGTTACGTGGGACAGGGGCGACAAGAGACCCAGTACTTC. This sequence encodes CASSYVGQGRQETQYF. The V and J genes are TRBV6-5 and TRBJ2-5; 10 bases match TRBD1. The length of the CDR3 is 16 residues. V lost 2 bases and J lost 2; bases outside the gene matches: 5. Germline CDR1 is MNHEY and CDR2 is SVGAGI.

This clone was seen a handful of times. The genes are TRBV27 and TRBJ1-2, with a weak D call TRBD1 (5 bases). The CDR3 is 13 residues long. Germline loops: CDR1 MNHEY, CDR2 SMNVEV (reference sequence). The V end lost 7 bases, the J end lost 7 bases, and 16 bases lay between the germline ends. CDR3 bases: TGTGCCAGCACCCTCAGGGCCGGGGGTGGCTACACCTTC. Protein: CASTLRAGGGYTF.

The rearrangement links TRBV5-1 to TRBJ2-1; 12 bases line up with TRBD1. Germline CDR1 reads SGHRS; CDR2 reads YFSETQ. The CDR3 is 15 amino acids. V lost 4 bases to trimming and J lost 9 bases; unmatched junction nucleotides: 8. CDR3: CASSMGQGASSEQFF. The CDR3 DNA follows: TGCGCCAGCAGCATGGGACAGGGGGCATCCAGTGAGCAGTTCTTC.

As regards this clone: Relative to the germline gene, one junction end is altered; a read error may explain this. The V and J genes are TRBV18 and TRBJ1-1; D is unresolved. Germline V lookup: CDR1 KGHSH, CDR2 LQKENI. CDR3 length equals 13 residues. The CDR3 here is CASSPQLNTEAFF. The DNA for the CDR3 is TGTGCCAGCTCTCCACAGCTGAACACTGAAGCTTTCTTT.

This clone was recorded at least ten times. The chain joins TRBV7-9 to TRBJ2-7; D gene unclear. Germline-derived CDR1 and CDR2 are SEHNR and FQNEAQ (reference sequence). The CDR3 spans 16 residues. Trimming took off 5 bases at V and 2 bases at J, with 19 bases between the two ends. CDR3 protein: CASSPPIRLNPYEQYF. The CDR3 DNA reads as TGTGCCAGCAGCCCCCCAATTCGACTGAACCCCTACGAGCAGTACTTC.

CDR3 in amino acids: CAWSAGGTVGYTF. For the CDR3, the DNA is TGTGCCTGGAGTGCTGGAGGGACGGTTGGCTACACCTTC. The chain combines TRBV30 with TRBJ1-2; possible D gene TRBD1, 5 bases. The ends were cut back, 1 base at V and 7 bases at J, with 13 bases in the middle. Germline V gene data show CDR1 as GTSNPN and CDR2 as SVGIG (reference sequence). CDR3 size: 13 residues.

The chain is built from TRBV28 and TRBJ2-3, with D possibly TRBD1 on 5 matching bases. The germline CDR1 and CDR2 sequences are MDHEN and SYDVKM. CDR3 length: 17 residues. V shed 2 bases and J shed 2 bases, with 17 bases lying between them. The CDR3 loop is CASSLIMQGTSTDTQYF. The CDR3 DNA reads TGTGCCAGCAGTTTAATCATGCAGGGAACCTCCACAGATACGCAGTATTTT. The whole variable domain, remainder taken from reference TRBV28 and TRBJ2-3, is DVKVTQSSRYLVKRTGEKVFLECVQDMDHENMFWYRQDPGLGLRLIYFSYDVKMKEKGDIPEGYSVSREKKERFSLILESASTNQTSMYLCASSLIMQGTSTDTQYFGPGTRLTVL.

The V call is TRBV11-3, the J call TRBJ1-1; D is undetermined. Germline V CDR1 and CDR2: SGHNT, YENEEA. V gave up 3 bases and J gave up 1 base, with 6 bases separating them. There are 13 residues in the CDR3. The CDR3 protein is CASSFSKNTEAFF. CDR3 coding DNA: TGTGCCAGCAGCTTTTCTAAGAACACTGAAGCTTTCTTT.

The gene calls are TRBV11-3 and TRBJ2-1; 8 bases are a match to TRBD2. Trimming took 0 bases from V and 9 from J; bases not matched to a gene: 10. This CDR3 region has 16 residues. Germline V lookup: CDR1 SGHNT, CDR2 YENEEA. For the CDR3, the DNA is TGTGCCAGCAGCTTAGATCTGCGCGGGGGGCGGGGTGAGCAGTTCTTC. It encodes CASSLDLRGGRGEQFF.

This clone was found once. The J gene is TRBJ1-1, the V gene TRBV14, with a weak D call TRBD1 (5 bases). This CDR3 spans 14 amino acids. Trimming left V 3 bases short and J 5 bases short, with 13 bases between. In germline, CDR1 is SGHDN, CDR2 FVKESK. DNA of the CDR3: TGTGCCAGCAGCCAGGAAACAGGATGGACTGAAGCTTTCTTT. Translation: CASSQETGWTEAFF.

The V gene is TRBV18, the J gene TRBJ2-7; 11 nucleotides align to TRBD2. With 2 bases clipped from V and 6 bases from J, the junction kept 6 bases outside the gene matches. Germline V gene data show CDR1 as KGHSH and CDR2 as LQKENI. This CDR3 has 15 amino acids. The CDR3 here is CASSPDSGREGEQYF. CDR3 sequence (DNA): TGTGCCAGCTCACCAGATAGCGGGAGGGAAGGCGAGCAGTACTTC.